This TCR beta chain was obtained from a study of vaccination effects on CD4 cells after COVID-19. CDR1 KGHDR and CDR2 SFDVKD come from the germline V gene. This CDR3 comprises 13 residues. V shed 5 bases and J 6 bases; nucleotides not matched to a gene: 2. Sequencing was performed with immunoSEQ multiplex PCR; in TCRdb, only in-frame clones are kept and a portion is missing. Among 70,000 or so clones, over 60% were seen once, and the ten largest hold roughly 1.9%. As regards this clone: The antigen is not known.

At the end of approximately 10 days of culture, CD4+ T cells were isolated. V gene TRBV24-1 combines with J gene TRBJ2-2; 7 positions match TRBD1. The starting material was CD4+ T cells from PBMCs cultured without peptide, obtained before COVID-19 vaccination. The receptor was isolated from a human donor who received a COVID-19 vaccine. CDR3 sequence reads: CATSGQGPGELFF. The CDR3, as DNA: TGTGCCACCAGTGGACAGGGTCCCGGGGAGCTGTTTTTT.